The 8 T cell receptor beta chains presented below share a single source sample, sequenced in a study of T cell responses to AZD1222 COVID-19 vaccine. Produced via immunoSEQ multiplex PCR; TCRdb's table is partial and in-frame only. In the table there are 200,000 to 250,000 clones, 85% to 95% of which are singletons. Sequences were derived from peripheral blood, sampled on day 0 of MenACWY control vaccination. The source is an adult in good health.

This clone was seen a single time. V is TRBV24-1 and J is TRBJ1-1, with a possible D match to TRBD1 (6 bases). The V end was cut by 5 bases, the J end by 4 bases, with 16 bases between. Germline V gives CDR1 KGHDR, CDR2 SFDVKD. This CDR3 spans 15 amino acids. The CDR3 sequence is CATSAGAAGSTEAFF. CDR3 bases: TGTGCCACCAGTGCAGGGGCAGCGGGGAGCACTGAAGCTTTCTTT.

CDR3 DNA: TGTGCCAGCAGCCAAGATCCTTGGCCCGGGGTGGGGGAGCAGTACTTC. Protein sequence: CASSQDPWPGVGEQYF. The V call is TRBV14, the J call TRBJ2-7, with D possibly TRBD2 on 5 matching bases. The CDR3 consists of 16 residues. Trimming cost V 0 bases and J 7 bases, with 19 bases left between them. Germline CDR1 is SGHDN and CDR2 is FVKESK.

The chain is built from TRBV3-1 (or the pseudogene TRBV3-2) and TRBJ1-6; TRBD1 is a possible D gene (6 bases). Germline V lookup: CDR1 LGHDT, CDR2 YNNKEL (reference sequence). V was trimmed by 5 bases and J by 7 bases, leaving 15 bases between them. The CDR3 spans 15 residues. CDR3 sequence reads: CASSFGQWGNSPLHF. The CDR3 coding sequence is TGTGCCAGCAGCTTCGGACAGTGGGGGAATTCACCCCTCCACTTT.

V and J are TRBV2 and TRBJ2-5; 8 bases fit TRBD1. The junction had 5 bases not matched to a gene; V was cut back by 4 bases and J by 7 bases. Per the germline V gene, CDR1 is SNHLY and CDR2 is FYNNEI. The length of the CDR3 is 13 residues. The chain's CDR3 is CASSGTGGGTQYF. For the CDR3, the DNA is TGTGCCAGCAGTGGTACAGGGGGTGGGACCCAGTACTTC.

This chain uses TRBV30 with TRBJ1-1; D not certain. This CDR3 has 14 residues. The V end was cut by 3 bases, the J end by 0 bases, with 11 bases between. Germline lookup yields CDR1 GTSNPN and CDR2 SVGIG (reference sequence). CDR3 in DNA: TGTGCCTGGAGGACGGCGCTCCTGAACACTGAAGCTTTCTTT. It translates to CAWRTALLNTEAFF. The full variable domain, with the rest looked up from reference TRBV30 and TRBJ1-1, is SQTIHQWPATLVQPVGSPLSLECTVEGTSNPNLYWYRQAAGRGLQLLFYSVGIGQISSEVPQNLSASRPQDRQFILSSKKLLLSDSGFYLCAWRTALLNTEAFFGQGTRLTVV.

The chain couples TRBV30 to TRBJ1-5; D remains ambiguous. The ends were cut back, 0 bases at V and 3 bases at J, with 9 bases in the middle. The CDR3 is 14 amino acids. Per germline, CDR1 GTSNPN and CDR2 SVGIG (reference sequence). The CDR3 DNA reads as TGTGCCTGGAGTGTTATGGTCAACAATCAGCCCCAGCATTTT. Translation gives CAWSVMVNNQPQHF.

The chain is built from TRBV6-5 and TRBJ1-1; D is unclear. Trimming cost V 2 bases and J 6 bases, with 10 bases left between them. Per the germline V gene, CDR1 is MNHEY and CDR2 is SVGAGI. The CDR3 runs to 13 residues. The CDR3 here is CASSYIDNSEAFF. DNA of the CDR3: TGTGCCAGCAGTTACATAGACAACTCTGAAGCTTTCTTT.

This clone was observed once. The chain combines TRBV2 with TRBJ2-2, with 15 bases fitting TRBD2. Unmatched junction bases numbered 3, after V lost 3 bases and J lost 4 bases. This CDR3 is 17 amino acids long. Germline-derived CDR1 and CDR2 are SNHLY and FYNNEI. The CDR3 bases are TGTGCCAGCAGTGACCCGGGACTAGCGGGGGGCACCGGGGAGCTGTTTTTT. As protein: CASSDPGLAGGTGELFF. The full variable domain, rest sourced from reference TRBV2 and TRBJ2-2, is EPEVTQTPSHQVTQMGQEVILRCVPISNHLYFYWYRQILGQKVEFLVSFYNNEISEKSEIFDDQFSVERPDGSNFTLKIRSTKLEDSAMYFCASSDPGLAGGTGELFFGEGSRLTVL.